This T cell receptor beta chain is drawn from a study of cytomegalovirus exposure and HLA in healthy donors. PCR was performed using 60 Vbeta and 13 Jbeta primers. The protocol was immunoSEQ multiplex PCR, while the TCRdb copy is restricted to in-frame clones and leaves out a portion. The table includes roughly 160,000 clones, 70% to 90% detected once. The CDR3 consists of 15 residues. Germline values: CDR1 SEHNR, CDR2 FQNEAQ (reference sequence). Trimming left V 5 bases short and J 4 bases short, with 17 bases between. The sequenced sample was PBMCs. This clonotype was obtained from a man aged 18-30 years in good health and CMV-seropositive. This chain joins TRBV7-9 and TRBJ1-2; TRBD1 is a possible D gene (6 bases). The CDR3 sequence is CASSLTASGAYGYTF. For the CDR3, the DNA is TGTGCCAGCAGCCTCACGGCCTCAGGGGCCTATGGCTACACCTTC.